This TCR beta chain was captured in a study of blood T cell repertoires in COVID-19. Overall study context: In each case, the material was cDNA or gDNA derived from T cells, B-cell-depleted T cells, or PBMCs.

Original handling: Estimates of nucleated cell counts were drawn from the amplification of reference gene primers. Generated by immunoSEQ multiplex PCR, the TCRdb table keeps only in-frame clones and is missing some. V and J calls and clone size are those listed in that table; D and trimming were worked out from the DNA. The sample has about 340,000 clones, around 86% seen once. The participants were between about 18 and 89 years old and came from roughly 24 US areas. This CDR3 spans 14 amino acids. CDR1 and CDR2 from the germline V gene are SGHDT and YYEEEE. The V end was cut by 0 bases, the J end by 8 bases, with 14 bases between.

The sequenced material came from PBMCs or T cells enriched from blood (not recorded which). The sequence was collected from a woman aged 40 to 50 with acute COVID-19. The chain employs TRBV5-6 and TRBJ1-2; a weak D match, TRBD1 (5 bases). The CDR3 here is CASSLVFAGGGYTF. DNA for the CDR3: TGTGCCAGCAGCTTGGTTTTTGCGGGGGGAGGCTACACCTTC.